These 27 T cell receptor beta chains were sequenced from one sample in a study of blood T cell repertoires in COVID-19. TCRdb's table, derived via immunoSEQ multiplex PCR, lists solely in-frame clones and lacks some. Among approximately 200,000 clones listed, 80% to 85% were seen once. Input material: peripheral blood. The receptors derive from a woman younger than 45 who had recovered from COVID-19.

The chain carries TRBV3-1 (or the pseudogene TRBV3-2) and TRBJ2-5; 7 bases map to TRBD2. Germline V CDR1 and CDR2: LGHDT, YNNKEL (reference sequence). Germline trimming cut 0 bases from V and 10 bases from J; bases unmatched to any gene: 11. This CDR3 has 15 amino acids. CDR3 sequence reads: CASSQDFGAGRVQYF. The CDR3 DNA is TGTGCCAGCAGCCAAGATTTTGGAGCGGGGCGGGTCCAGTACTTC.

There are a few counts of this clone. J is TRBJ2-7 and V is TRBV20-1; D might be TRBD2 (6 bases). The CDR3 is 10 amino acids. Trimming shortened V by 7 bases and J by 4 bases, and 8 bases separated the two germline ends. Germline V CDR1 and CDR2: DFQATT, SNEGSKA (reference sequence). The CDR3 DNA sequence: TGCAGTGGCCTAGCGTACGAGCAGTACTTC. Its protein is CSGLAYEQYF.

This chain connects TRBV18 to TRBJ1-4; 8 nucleotides line up with TRBD1. The CDR3 covers 16 residues. Germline lookup yields CDR1 KGHSH and CDR2 LQKENI. Trimming cost V 4 bases and J 3 bases; bases outside gene matches: 7. The CDR3 DNA reads TGTGCCAGCTCACGAGGACAGGGAGTATCTAATGAAAAACTGTTTTTT. This codes for CASSRGQGVSNEKLFF.

J is TRBJ2-3 and V is TRBV11-1; 7 nucleotides align to TRBD2. Germline-derived CDR1 and CDR2 are SGHAT and FQDESV (reference sequence). CDR3 length: 16 amino acids. V shed 3 bases and J 0 bases; nucleotides not matched to a gene: 6. The CDR3 bases are TGTGCCAGCAGCTTTGGGCTAGCGGCTAGCACAGATACGCAGTATTTT. Residues: CASSFGLAASTDTQYF.

V usage is TRBV27 and J usage is TRBJ2-2; 11 nucleotides line up with TRBD1. V gave up 5 bases and J gave up 4 bases; unmatched junction bases: 6. Germline V CDR1 and CDR2: MNHEY, SMNVEV (reference sequence). The CDR3 has 16 residues. The CDR3 coding sequence is TGTGCCAGCAGTAAAGGACAGGGGGCGGTCACCGGGGAGCTGTTTTTT. Translated: CASSKGQGAVTGELFF.

The V gene is TRBV9, the J gene TRBJ2-1, with 7 bases matching TRBD2. This CDR3 region has 14 residues. Germline assignment: CDR1 SGDLS and CDR2 YYNGEE. V was pared by 3 bases and J by 8 bases, with 8 bases of the junction left unmatched. Here the CDR3 reads CASSGPTSIDEQFF. For the CDR3, the DNA is TGTGCCAGCAGCGGACCGACTAGCATCGATGAGCAGTTCTTC.

The rearrangement links TRBV6-5 to TRBJ1-1; 8 bases agree with TRBD1. The germline V gene encodes CDR1 MNHEY and CDR2 SVGAGI. The CDR3 covers 14 residues. V dropped 6 bases and J dropped 5; count of bases not matched to a gene: 8. In nucleotides, the CDR3 is TGTGCCAGCAGCTCCACAGGGGGTCAAACTGAAGCTTTCTTT. Translated, it gives CASSSTGGQTEAFF.

The J gene is TRBJ2-4, the V gene TRBV7-9; 10 positions match TRBD2. Unmatched junction bases numbered 19, after V lost 5 bases and J lost 6 bases. The germline CDR1 and CDR2 sequences are SEHNR and FQNEAQ (reference sequence). There are 19 residues in the CDR3. For the CDR3, the DNA is TGTGCCAGCAGCCGCCACGGGAACGGAGCGGGAGGGCCCTCAAACATTCAGTACTTC. As protein: CASSRHGNGAGGPSNIQYF.

V is TRBV28 and J is TRBJ1-1; unclear D gene. Germline CDR1 MDHEN, CDR2 SYDVKM. The CDR3 length is 14 residues. V lost 5 bases, J lost 1 base, and 11 bases lay in between. This CDR3 is CASSPPQKNTEAFF. Here the CDR3 DNA reads TGTGCCAGCAGTCCGCCTCAGAAGAACACTGAAGCTTTCTTT.

The gene calls are TRBV5-1 and TRBJ2-7; D may be TRBD1 (6 bases). This CDR3 comprises 13 residues. V lost 3 bases and J lost 6, with 13 bases in between. Germline V gene lookup returns CDR1 SGHRS and CDR2 YFSETQ. In DNA form, the CDR3 reads TGCGCCAGCAGCTCCTCCGACAGGTTCGAGCAGTACTTC. This codes for CASSSSDRFEQYF.

The table lists this clone with a few counts. DNA for the CDR3: TGTGCCAGCAGTTTATCCCGAGCGGTACAAGAGACCCAGTACTTC. This translates into CASSLSRAVQETQYF. The J gene is TRBJ2-5, the V gene TRBV27; D is possibly TRBD2 (5 bases). Germline V gives CDR1 MNHEY, CDR2 SMNVEV (reference sequence). CDR3 length equals 15 residues. V was trimmed by 0 bases and J by 2 bases, leaving 10 bases between them.

This chain links TRBV24-1 with TRBJ2-2, with 7 bases fitting TRBD1. The CDR3 extends over 16 amino acids. With V trimmed by 0 bases and J by 5 bases, 5 bases remained unmatched. Germline V gene data show CDR1 as KGHDR and CDR2 as SFDVKD. CDR3 region: CATSDLRTGLTGELFF. CDR3 bases: TGTGCCACCAGTGATTTGCGGACAGGTTTAACCGGGGAGCTGTTTTTT.

V usage is TRBV25-1 and J usage is TRBJ2-2; D is perhaps TRBD2 (6 bases). Per germline, CDR1 MGHDK and CDR2 SYGVNS. V gave up 1 base and J gave up 3 bases, with 18 bases separating them. This CDR3 is 18 amino acids long. The CDR3 coding sequence is TGTGCCAGCAGTGAATCCCGACTAGGTTACGCCCACACCGGGGAGCTGTTTTTT. This gives the protein CASSESRLGYAHTGELFF.

This clone is a singleton in its sample. This chain uses TRBV10-3 with TRBJ2-7, with 8 bases fitting TRBD1. V was clipped by 4 bases and J by 2 bases; unmatched bases: 7. CDR3 size: 15 residues. Germline CDR1 and CDR2: ENHRY and SYGVKD. The CDR3 here is CAISVPGGLTYEQYF. In nucleotides, the CDR3 is TGTGCCATCAGTGTCCCAGGGGGCCTTACCTACGAGCAGTACTTC.

Only one count was recorded for this clone. V gene TRBV30 combines with J gene TRBJ2-1; possible D gene TRBD2, 6 bases. The length of the CDR3 is 16 residues. Germline V CDR1 and CDR2: GTSNPN, SVGIG (reference sequence). V lost 6 bases and J 3 bases, leaving 21 bases between the germline ends. The CDR3 DNA reads as TGTGCCTGCCCCCTAAGGAAAGCGGGCCACTACAATGAGCAGTTCTTC. It codes for CACPLRKAGHYNEQFF.

The chain recombines TRBV30 with TRBJ2-2, with a possible D match to TRBD1 (6 bases). The length of the CDR3 is 15 residues. The germline CDR1 and CDR2 sequences are GTSNPN and SVGIG (reference sequence). Trimming took off 1 base at V and 1 base at J, with 10 bases between the two ends. CDR3 DNA: TGTGCCTGGAGTGGACTGACAGGGAACACCGGGGAGCTGTTTTTT. Its translation is CAWSGLTGNTGELFF.

CDR3 sequence: CASSPAVAGGEQYF. CDR3 nucleotide sequence: TGTGCCAGCAGCCCAGCTGTAGCGGGGGGAGAGCAGTACTTC. The rearrangement uses TRBV6-5 and TRBJ2-7; 10 bases line up with TRBD2. The CDR3 is 14 amino acids. CDR1 and CDR2 (germline): MNHEY, SVGAGI. V was clipped by 6 bases and J by 7 bases; unmatched bases: 9.

V is TRBV25-1 and J is TRBJ2-1, with 7 nucleotides matching TRBD2. V lost 3 bases to trimming and J lost 10 bases; unmatched junction nucleotides: 3. This CDR3 has 12 residues. Germline assignment: CDR1 MGHDK and CDR2 SYGVNS. This CDR3 reads CASSEMTSEQFF. As DNA, the CDR3 is TGTGCCAGCAGTGAGATGACTAGCGAGCAGTTCTTC.

In DNA form, the CDR3 reads TGTGCCAGTAGCGAGATTACAGGGAACGAGCAGTACTTC. Residues: CASSEITGNEQYF. The V gene is TRBV6-5, the J gene TRBJ2-7, with D maybe TRBD1 (6 bases). CDR3 length equals 13 residues. V lost 9 bases, J lost 5 bases, and 17 bases lay in between. Germline lookup yields CDR1 MNHEY and CDR2 SVGAGI.

This clone was counted at least ten times. The CDR3 loop is CASSPLSGVRDYEQYF. In DNA form, the CDR3 reads TGTGCCAGCAGTCCCCTAAGTGGGGTTCGGGACTACGAGCAGTACTTC. This chain uses TRBV28 with TRBJ2-7, with D maybe TRBD2 (5 bases). The length of the CDR3 is 16 residues. Trimming removed 5 bases from V and 3 bases from J, with 20 bases in between. Germline CDR1 reads MDHEN; CDR2 reads SYDVKM.

The chain is built from TRBV5-5 and TRBJ1-2, with a weak D call TRBD1 (5 bases). V was clipped by 2 bases and J by 6 bases, with 11 bases between them. The germline gives CDR1 SGHKS, CDR2 YYEKEE (reference sequence). The CDR3 length is 13 residues. The CDR3 is CASSFAGGDGYTF. The CDR3 DNA reads TGTGCCAGCAGCTTTGCGGGAGGGGATGGCTACACCTTC.

This rearrangement joins TRBV28 to TRBJ2-7, with D uncertain. Trimming took 5 bases from V and 0 from J, leaving 8 bases between them. The germline gives CDR1 MDHEN, CDR2 SYDVKM. The CDR3 loop spans 13 amino acids. Written as DNA, the CDR3 is TGTGCCAGCAGTGAGCACGTCTCCTACGAGCAGTACTTC. Translated: CASSEHVSYEQYF.

The rearrangement uses TRBV7-3 and TRBJ2-7, with TRBD2 matching 9 bases. Germline V gives CDR1 SGHTA, CDR2 FQGTGA. Germline trimming cut 3 bases from V and 5 bases from J; bases unmatched to any gene: 8. The CDR3 loop spans 15 amino acids. The CDR3 is CASSLTSGGADEQYF. CDR3 coding DNA: TGTGCCAGCAGCTTGACTAGCGGAGGAGCGGACGAGCAGTACTTC.

The chain links TRBV6-5 to TRBJ1-5; 8 nucleotides align to TRBD1. The CDR3 runs 15 residues. From germline, CDR1 is MNHEY and CDR2 SVGAGI. The V gene end was trimmed by 5 bases and the J gene end by 5 bases; junction bases not matched to a gene: 8. The CDR3 DNA reads as TGTGCCAGCAGTCGGACAGGGTATAGTGATCAGCCCCAGCATTTT. Residues: CASSRTGYSDQPQHF.

This chain links TRBV18 with TRBJ1-1; 7 nucleotides line up with TRBD1. Looked up from germline, CDR1 is KGHSH and CDR2 is LQKENI. V was pared by 7 bases and J by 4 bases, with 6 bases of the junction left unmatched. The length of the CDR3 is 13 residues. The CDR3 region is CASLGTAITEAFF. The CDR3 DNA follows: TGTGCCAGCTTAGGGACAGCGATCACTGAAGCTTTCTTT.

The chain couples TRBV11-2 to TRBJ2-3; 8 bases fit TRBD2. The germline CDR1 and CDR2 sequences are SGHAT and FQNNGV. This CDR3 region has 19 residues. Unmatched junction bases numbered 17, after V lost 4 bases and J lost 2 bases. This CDR3 is CASSSRDSSGKSPTDTQYF. CDR3 coding DNA: TGTGCCAGCAGCTCGAGAGACAGTAGCGGGAAAAGCCCCACAGATACGCAGTATTTT.

Only a few counts were recorded for this clone. The chain links TRBV5-1 to TRBJ1-1; no clear D. Germline-derived CDR1 and CDR2 are SGHRS and YFSETQ. This CDR3 spans 13 amino acids. V was pared by 0 bases and J by 1 base, with 4 bases between. The CDR3 coding sequence is TGCGCCAGCAGCTTGGTAGCGAACACTGAAGCTTTCTTT. It encodes CASSLVANTEAFF.